Described below is a single T cell receptor (beta chain) sequence and its context. These data originate in a study of blood T cell repertoires in COVID-19. The study recruited people aged about 18 to 90 years across 20 to 30 US areas. Per germline, CDR1 WSHSY and CDR2 SAAADI. CDR3 length equals 14 residues. The junction had 4 bases not matched to a gene; V was cut back by 2 bases and J by 6 bases. Per the original methods: Reference gene primer amplification gave estimated nucleated cell counts. TCRdb's copy holds only in-frame clones and misses some; the assay was immunoSEQ multiplex PCR. V and J calls and clone size are given by that table; D and trimming were obtained from the DNA. The sample has 200,000 to 300,000 clones, 88% seen once.

The sequence derives from a woman aged 40-49 years with acute COVID-19. The gene calls are TRBV10-2 and TRBJ1-2; 9 positions match TRBD1. Sequencing was performed on PBMCs or T cells enriched from blood (not recorded which). CDR3 bases: TGCGCCAGCAGTGAGCGGGACAGGGAGGATGGCTACACCTTC. Translated: CASSERDREDGYTF.